The TCR beta chain described here comes from a study of cytomegalovirus exposure and HLA in healthy donors. Each donor's status was that of a healthy bone marrow donor. At collection, donors were nominally healthy, but unrecorded immune exposures were probable. Study-level points and caveats: Reports described diagnosis of cytomegalovirus status by the classifier as highly specific and sensitive. Analysis performed later showed TCR beta chains linked to HLA being more clonally expanded than equally common others.

This PCR relied on a set of 60 Vbeta primers and 13 Jbeta primers. Some clones are missing from TCRdb's copy, which holds only in-frame ones; the method was immunoSEQ multiplex PCR. Here the sample spans more than 110,000 clones, 73% being singletons. With respect to this clone: As yet, its antigen is unknown.

Trimming cost V 3 bases and J 0 bases, with 12 bases left between them. CDR3 length: 15 amino acids. Germline V gene data show CDR1 as LNHDA and CDR2 as SQIVND (reference sequence). The sequence was obtained from a human donor in good health. The chain has TRBV19 and TRBJ2-7; tentatively, D is TRBD1 (6 bases). Sequencing was done on a sample of PBMCs. CDR3 sequence (DNA): TGTGCCAGTAGTATTAACAGGGTTGGCTCCTACGAGCAGTACTTC. Translating gives CASSINRVGSYEQYF.